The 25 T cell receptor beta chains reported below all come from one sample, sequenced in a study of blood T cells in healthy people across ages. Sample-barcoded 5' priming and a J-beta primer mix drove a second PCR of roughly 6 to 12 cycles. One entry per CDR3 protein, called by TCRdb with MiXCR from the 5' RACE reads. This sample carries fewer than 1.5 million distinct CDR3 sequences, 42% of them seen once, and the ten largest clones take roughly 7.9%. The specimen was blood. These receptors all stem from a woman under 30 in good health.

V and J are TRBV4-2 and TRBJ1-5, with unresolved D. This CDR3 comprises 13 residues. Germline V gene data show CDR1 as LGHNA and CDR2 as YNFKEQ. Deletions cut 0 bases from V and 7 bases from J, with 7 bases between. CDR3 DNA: TGTGCCAGCAGCCAAGAGGCAGAGCAGCCCCAGCATTTT. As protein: CASSQEAEQPQHF.

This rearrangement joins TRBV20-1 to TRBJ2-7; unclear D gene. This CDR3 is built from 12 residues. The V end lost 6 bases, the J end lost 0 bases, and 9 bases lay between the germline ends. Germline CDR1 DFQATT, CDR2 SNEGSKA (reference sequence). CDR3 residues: CSAVDRSYEQYF. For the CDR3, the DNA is TGCAGTGCGGTTGACCGCTCCTACGAGCAGTACTTC.

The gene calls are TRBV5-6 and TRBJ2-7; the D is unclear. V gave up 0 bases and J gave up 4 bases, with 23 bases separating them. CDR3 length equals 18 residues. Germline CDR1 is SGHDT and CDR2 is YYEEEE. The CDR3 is CASSLVASGYSPVYEQYF. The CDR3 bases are TGTGCCAGCAGCTTGGTGGCGTCAGGATACTCACCGGTATACGAGCAGTACTTC.

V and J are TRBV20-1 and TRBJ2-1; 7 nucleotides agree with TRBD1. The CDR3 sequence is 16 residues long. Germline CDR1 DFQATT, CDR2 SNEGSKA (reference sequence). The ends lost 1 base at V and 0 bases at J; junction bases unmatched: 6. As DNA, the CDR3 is TGCAGTGCTAGAGGTGAGACAGGGAGCTCCTACAATGAGCAGTTCTTC. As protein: CSARGETGSSYNEQFF.

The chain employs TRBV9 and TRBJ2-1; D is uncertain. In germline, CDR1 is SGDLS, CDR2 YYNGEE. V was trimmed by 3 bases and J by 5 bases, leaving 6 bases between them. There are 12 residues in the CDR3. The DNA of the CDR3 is TGTGCCAGCAGCGCGACTGACAATGAGCAGTTCTTC. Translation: CASSATDNEQFF.

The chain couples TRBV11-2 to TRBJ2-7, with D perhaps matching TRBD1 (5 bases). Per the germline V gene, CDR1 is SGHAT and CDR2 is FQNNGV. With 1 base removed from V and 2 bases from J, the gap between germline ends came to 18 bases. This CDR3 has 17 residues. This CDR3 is CASSLGQMARFPYEQYF. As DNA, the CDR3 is TGTGCCAGCAGCTTAGGACAGATGGCACGGTTCCCCTACGAGCAGTACTTC.

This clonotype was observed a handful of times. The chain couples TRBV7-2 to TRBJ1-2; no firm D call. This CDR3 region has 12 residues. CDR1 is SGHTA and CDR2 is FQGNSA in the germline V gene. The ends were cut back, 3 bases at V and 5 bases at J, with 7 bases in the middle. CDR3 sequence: CASSFDQYGYTF. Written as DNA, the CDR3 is TGTGCCAGCAGCTTTGACCAGTATGGCTACACCTTC.

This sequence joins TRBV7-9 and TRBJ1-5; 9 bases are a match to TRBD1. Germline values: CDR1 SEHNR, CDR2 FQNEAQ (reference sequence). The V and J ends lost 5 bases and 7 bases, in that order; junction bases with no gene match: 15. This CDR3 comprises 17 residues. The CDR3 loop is CASSIKPGQGIGQPQHF. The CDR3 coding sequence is TGTGCCAGCAGCATCAAGCCAGGACAGGGGATCGGACAGCCCCAGCATTTT.

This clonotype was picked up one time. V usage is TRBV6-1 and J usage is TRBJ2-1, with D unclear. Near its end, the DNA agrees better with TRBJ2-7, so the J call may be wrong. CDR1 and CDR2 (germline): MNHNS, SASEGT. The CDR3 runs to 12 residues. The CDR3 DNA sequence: TGTGCCAGCAGGGAGCAGTTGTCCGAGCAGTACTTC. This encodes CASREQLSEQYF.

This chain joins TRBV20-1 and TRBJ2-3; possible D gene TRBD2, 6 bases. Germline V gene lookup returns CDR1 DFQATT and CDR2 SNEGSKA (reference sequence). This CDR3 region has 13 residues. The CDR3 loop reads CSPRDSSTDTQYF. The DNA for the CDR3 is TGCAGCCCCCGGGACTCCTCCACAGATACGCAGTATTTT.

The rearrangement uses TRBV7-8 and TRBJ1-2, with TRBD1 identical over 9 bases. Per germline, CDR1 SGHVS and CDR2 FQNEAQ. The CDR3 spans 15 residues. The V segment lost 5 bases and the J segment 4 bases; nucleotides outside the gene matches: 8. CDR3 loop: CASSMGQGFSYGYTF. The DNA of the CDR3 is TGTGCCAGCAGCATGGGACAGGGTTTTTCCTATGGCTACACCTTC.

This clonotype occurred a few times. CDR3 DNA sequence: TGTGCCAGCAGCTTAGCGGGACAGGCATACAATGAGCAGTTCTTC. It translates to CASSLAGQAYNEQFF. The chain combines TRBV7-9 with TRBJ2-1; 8 bases align to TRBD1. The CDR3 has 15 amino acids. V lost 0 bases, J lost 4 bases, and 2 bases stayed unmatched. The germline CDR1 and CDR2 sequences are SEHNR and FQNEAQ (reference sequence).

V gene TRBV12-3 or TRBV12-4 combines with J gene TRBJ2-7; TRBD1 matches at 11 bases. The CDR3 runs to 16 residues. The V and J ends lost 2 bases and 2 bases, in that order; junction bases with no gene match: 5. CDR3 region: CASSLWTGGPPYEQYF. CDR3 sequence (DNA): TGTGCCAGCAGTTTATGGACAGGGGGCCCCCCCTACGAGCAGTACTTC.

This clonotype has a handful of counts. In DNA, the CDR3 is TGTGCCATCAGTTCCGGGACAGGGAGTGAAAAACTGTTTTTT. It yields the protein CAISSGTGSEKLFF. The chain uses TRBV10-3 and TRBJ1-4, with TRBD1 identical over 9 bases. CDR1 and CDR2 (germline): ENHRY, SYGVKD. This CDR3 spans 14 amino acids. The J segment lost 7 bases and the V segment lost 5 bases, leaving 5 bases of the junction unmatched.

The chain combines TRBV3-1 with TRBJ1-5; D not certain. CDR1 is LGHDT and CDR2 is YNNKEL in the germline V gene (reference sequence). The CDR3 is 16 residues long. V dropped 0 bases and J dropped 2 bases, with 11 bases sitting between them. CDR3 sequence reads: CASSQDRIVGNQPQHF. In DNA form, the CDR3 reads TGTGCCAGCAGCCAAGATCGTATCGTGGGCAATCAGCCCCAGCATTTT.

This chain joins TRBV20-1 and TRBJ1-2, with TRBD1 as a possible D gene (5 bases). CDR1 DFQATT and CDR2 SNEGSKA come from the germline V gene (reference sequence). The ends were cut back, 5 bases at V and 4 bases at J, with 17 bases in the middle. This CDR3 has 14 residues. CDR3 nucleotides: TGCAGTGCTCTAAGCTCCGGGACGACCTATGGCTACACCTTC. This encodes CSALSSGTTYGYTF.

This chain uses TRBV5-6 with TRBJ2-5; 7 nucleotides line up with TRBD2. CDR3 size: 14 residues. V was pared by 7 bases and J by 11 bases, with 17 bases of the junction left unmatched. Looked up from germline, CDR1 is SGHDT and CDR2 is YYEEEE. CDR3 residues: CASSPGTTYNEQYF. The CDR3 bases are TGTGCCAGCTCGCCCGGGACTACCTACAATGAGCAGTACTTC.

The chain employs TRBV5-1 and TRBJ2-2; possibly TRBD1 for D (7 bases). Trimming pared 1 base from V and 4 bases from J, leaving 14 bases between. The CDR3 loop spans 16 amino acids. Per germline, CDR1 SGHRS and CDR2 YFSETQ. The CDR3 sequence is CASSLQSGGPTGELFF. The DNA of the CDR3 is TGCGCCAGCAGCTTGCAATCAGGGGGGCCCACCGGGGAGCTGTTTTTT.

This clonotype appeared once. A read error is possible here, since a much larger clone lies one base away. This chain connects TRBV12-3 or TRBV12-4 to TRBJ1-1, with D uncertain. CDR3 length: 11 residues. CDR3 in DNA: TGTGGCAGCAGACGACTAGCTGAAGCTTTCTTT. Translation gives CGSRRLAEAFF.

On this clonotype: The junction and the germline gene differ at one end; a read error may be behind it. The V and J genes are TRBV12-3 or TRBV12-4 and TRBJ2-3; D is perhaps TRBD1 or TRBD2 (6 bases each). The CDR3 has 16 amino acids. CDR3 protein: CARSLGGFGSTDTQYF. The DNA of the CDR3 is TGTGCCCGCAGTTTAGGGGGGTTCGGCTCCACAGATACGCAGTATTTT.

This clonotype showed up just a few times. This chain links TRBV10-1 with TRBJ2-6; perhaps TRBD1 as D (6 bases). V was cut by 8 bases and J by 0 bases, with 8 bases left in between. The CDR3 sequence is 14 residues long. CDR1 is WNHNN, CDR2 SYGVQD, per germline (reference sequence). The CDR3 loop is CASHRDSGANVLTF. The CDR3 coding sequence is TGCGCCAGCCACAGGGACTCTGGGGCCAACGTCCTGACTTTC.

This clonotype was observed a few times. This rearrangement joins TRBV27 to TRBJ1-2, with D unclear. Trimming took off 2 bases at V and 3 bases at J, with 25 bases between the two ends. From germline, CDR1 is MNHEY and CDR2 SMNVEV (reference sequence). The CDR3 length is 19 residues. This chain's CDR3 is CASSLRPGVAGKRYYGYTF. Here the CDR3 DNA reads TGTGCCAGCAGTTTACGCCCTGGGGTGGCGGGAAAGAGGTACTATGGCTACACCTTC.

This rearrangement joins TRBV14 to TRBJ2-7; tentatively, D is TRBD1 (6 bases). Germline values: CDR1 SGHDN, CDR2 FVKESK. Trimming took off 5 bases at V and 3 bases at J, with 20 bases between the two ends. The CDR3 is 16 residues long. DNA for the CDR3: TGTGCCAGCAGCTCACCCCTCGGACAGCCCTACTACGAGCAGTACTTC. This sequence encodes CASSSPLGQPYYEQYF.

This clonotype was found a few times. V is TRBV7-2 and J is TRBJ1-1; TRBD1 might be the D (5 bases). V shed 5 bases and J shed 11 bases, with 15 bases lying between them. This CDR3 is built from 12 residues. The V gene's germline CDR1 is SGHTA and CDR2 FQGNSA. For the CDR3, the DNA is TGTGCCAGCAGCGACGTGTATGGGACGGCTTTCTTT. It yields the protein CASSDVYGTAFF.

The CDR3 reads CAISDPSTANTEAFF. CDR3 DNA sequence: TGTGCCATCAGTGATCCCTCGACGGCGAACACTGAAGCTTTCTTT. The chain couples TRBV10-3 to TRBJ1-1; D is ambiguous. CDR1 and CDR2 from the germline V gene are ENHRY and SYGVKD. Deletions cut 3 bases from V and 1 base from J, with 12 bases between. This CDR3 contains 15 residues.